Following are 21 T cell receptor beta chains from one sample sequenced in a study of T cell responses to AZD1222 COVID-19 vaccine. Data came from immunoSEQ multiplex PCR; TCRdb stores just in-frame clones and leaves some out. The repertoire holds about 200,000 clones, approximately 92% seen once, with 1% to 1.5% in the top ten. The source material was peripheral blood, sampled on day 0 of AZD1222 vaccination. The receptors were sampled from an adult in good health.

The chain couples TRBV6-1 to TRBJ2-7; 10 bases line up with TRBD2. The V gene's germline CDR1 is MNHNS and CDR2 SASEGT. The CDR3 is 16 residues long. V shed 5 bases, J shed 4 bases, and the junction held 11 bases outside the gene matches. CDR3 DNA sequence: TGTGCCAGCAGTCAAGGGGGTAGCGGGGGGAATTACGAGCAGTACTTC. Translation gives CASSQGGSGGNYEQYF.

The chain is built from TRBV5-6 and TRBJ1-1; no firm D call. This CDR3 is 14 amino acids long. Germline V lookup: CDR1 SGHDT, CDR2 YYEEEE. With 4 bases removed from V and 6 bases from J, the gap between germline ends came to 16 bases. The CDR3 loop is CASSRWVPGSEAFF. As DNA, the CDR3 is TGTGCCAGCAGCCGATGGGTACCGGGGTCTGAAGCTTTCTTT.

The chain has TRBV23-1 and TRBJ1-4, with a tentative D call TRBD1 (5 bases). TRBV23-1 is designated an ORF whose function remains uncertain. This CDR3 region has 20 residues. With 2 bases removed from V and 2 bases from J, the gap between germline ends came to 24 bases. CDR3 residues: CASSQKRGEYPALTNEKLFF. The DNA for the CDR3 is TGCGCCAGCAGTCAAAAGAGGGGAGAATATCCGGCCCTCACTAATGAAAAACTGTTTTTT.

V is TRBV5-5 and J is TRBJ2-7; TRBD2 matches at 7 bases. After removal of 0 bases from V and 7 bases from J, the junction contained 4 bases not matched to a gene. Germline lookup yields CDR1 SGHKS and CDR2 YYEKEE (reference sequence). CDR3 length: 13 residues. CDR3 bases: TGTGCCAGCAGCTTGGCCCGGGGGGATGAGCAGTACTTC. This codes for CASSLARGDEQYF.

The chain links TRBV28 to TRBJ2-7; 8 bases agree with TRBD1. The germline CDR1 and CDR2 sequences are MDHEN and SYDVKM. The CDR3 sequence is 15 residues long. V lost 8 bases and J lost 7; bases outside the gene matches: 16. CDR3 in amino acids: CASRSLGQGAEEQYF. CDR3 sequence (DNA): TGTGCCAGCCGATCCCTGGGGCAGGGGGCTGAAGAGCAGTACTTC.

The rearrangement joins TRBV18 to TRBJ2-5; maybe TRBD2 (6 bases). Germline CDR1 KGHSH, CDR2 LQKENI. V gave up 6 bases and J gave up 3 bases, with 11 bases separating them. This CDR3 has 13 residues. As DNA, the CDR3 is TGTGCCAGCTCGCTGACTAGAGAAGAGACCCAGTACTTC. Translation gives CASSLTREETQYF.

The chain recombines TRBV2 with TRBJ1-1; D unclear. Trimming took 6 bases from V and 4 from J, leaving 18 bases between them. CDR3 length: 15 residues. The germline gives CDR1 SNHLY, CDR2 FYNNEI. The CDR3, as DNA: TGTGCCAGCAGCGACTATGCGGGTAGGGCCACTGAAGCTTTCTTT. Translated, it gives CASSDYAGRATEAFF.

The V call is TRBV10-1, the J call TRBJ1-6, with a possible D match to TRBD1 (6 bases). The CDR3 spans 15 residues. Trimming took off 9 bases at V and 0 bases at J, with 12 bases between the two ends. CDR1 is WNHNN, CDR2 SYGVQD, per germline (reference sequence). The CDR3 region is CARGAGSSYNSPLHF. In nucleotides, the CDR3 is TGCGCCAGGGGGGCAGGGAGCTCCTATAATTCACCCCTCCACTTT.

The J gene is TRBJ1-2, the V gene TRBV4-3; D is possibly TRBD1 (5 bases). The CDR3 consists of 14 residues. The germline CDR1 and CDR2 sequences are LGHNA and YSLEER. Trimming cost V 1 base and J 4 bases, with 10 bases left between them. CDR3 residues: CASSQAGAGYGYTF. CDR3 nucleotide sequence: TGCGCCAGCAGCCAAGCCGGGGCAGGCTATGGCTACACCTTC.

As to this clone: Other DNA sequences of this sample code for an identical CDR3. V is TRBV4-2 and J is TRBJ1-5, with D hard to call. V shed 1 base and J shed 4 bases, with 2 bases lying between them. Germline V gene lookup returns CDR1 LGHNA and CDR2 YNFKEQ. The CDR3 is 12 amino acids. The CDR3 reads CASSQGNQPQHF. CDR3 DNA sequence: TGTGCCAGCAGCCAAGGTAATCAGCCCCAGCATTTT.

The chain carries TRBV19 and TRBJ2-3; D remains ambiguous. The V and J ends lost 4 bases and 6 bases respectively, with 5 bases between them. The CDR3 sequence is 11 residues long. Germline CDR1 reads LNHDA; CDR2 reads SQIVND (reference sequence). The DNA for the CDR3 is TGTGCCAGTAGTAATACGGATACGCAGTATTTT. As protein: CASSNTDTQYF.

The rearrangement uses TRBV2 and TRBJ1-6; 7 bases agree with TRBD1. The length of the CDR3 is 13 residues. Per the germline V gene, CDR1 is SNHLY and CDR2 is FYNNEI. Germline trimming cut 7 bases from V and 10 bases from J; bases unmatched to any gene: 7. The CDR3 sequence is CASKGQGGSPLHF. CDR3 in DNA: TGTGCCAGCAAGGGGCAAGGGGGCTCACCCCTCCACTTT.

CDR3 in DNA: TGTGCCAGCAGGGTACAGGGTATGCTTTCACCCCTCCACTTT. As protein: CASRVQGMLSPLHF. The rearrangement links TRBV13 to TRBJ1-6; D is perhaps TRBD1 (6 bases). V lost 6 bases and J lost 9, with 15 bases in between. This CDR3 region has 14 residues. Germline V gives CDR1 PRHDT, CDR2 FYEKMQ (reference sequence). Combining the CDR3 with reference TRBV13 and TRBJ1-6 gives the whole variable domain AAGVIQSPRHLIKEKRETATLKCYPIPRHDTVYWYQQGPGQDPQFLISFYEKMQSDKGSIPDRFSAQQFSDYHSELNMSSLELGDSALYFCASRVQGMLSPLHFGNGTRLTVT.

In regard to this clone: In the same sample, other DNA sequences code for this CDR3. CDR3 in DNA: TGCGCCAGCAGCTTCGGGGAGACCCAGTACTTC. As protein: CASSFGETQYF. The chain carries TRBV5-1 and TRBJ2-5; D is ambiguous. Germline V gives CDR1 SGHRS, CDR2 YFSETQ. V lost 2 bases and J 5 bases, leaving 4 bases between the germline ends. The CDR3 consists of 11 residues.

DNA for the CDR3: TGTGCCAGCAGCCCTCGGGACAGCTTAAATTCACCCCTCCACTTT. Protein: CASSPRDSLNSPLHF. The chain joins TRBV4-2 to TRBJ1-6, with 7 bases aligning to TRBD1. The CDR3 spans 15 residues. The trim removed 4 bases at V and 7 bases at J, leaving 7 bases unmatched. Germline CDR1 and CDR2: LGHNA and YNFKEQ.

This clone was observed once. The V call is TRBV15, the J call TRBJ1-3, with D possibly TRBD1 on 5 matching bases. The CDR3 totals 16 residues. Trimming left V 8 bases short and J 0 bases short, with 17 bases between. Looked up from germline, CDR1 is LNHNV and CDR2 is YYDKDF (reference sequence). CDR3 nucleotide sequence: TGTGCCACCGGGGGTGGGCCTCTTAGCTCTGGAAACACCATATATTTT. This gives the protein CATGGGPLSSGNTIYF.

The chain combines TRBV2 with TRBJ2-7; D remains unclear. Germline loops: CDR1 SNHLY, CDR2 FYNNEI. There are 11 residues in the CDR3. The chain's CDR3 is CANKQSNEQYF. CDR3 in DNA: TGTGCAAACAAACAGAGCAACGAGCAGTACTTC. Together with reference TRBV2 and TRBJ2-7, the CDR3 gives the full variable domain: EPEVTQTPSHQVTQMGQEVILRCVPISNHLYFYWYRQILGQKVEFLVSFYNNEISEKSEIFDDQFSVERPDGSNFTLKIRSTKLEDSAMYFCANKQSNEQYFGPGTRLTVT.

On this clone itself: The junction does not match germline at one end; this may be a read error. The rearrangement links TRBV12-3 or TRBV12-4 to TRBJ1-2; tentative D call: TRBD1 (6 bases). There are 13 residues in the CDR3. The CDR3 region is CASSPDQDRPSYF. The CDR3 DNA follows: TGTGCCAGCAGTCCGGACCAAGACAGGCCCTCCTACTTC.

On this clone: Additional DNA sequences in this sample encode the identical CDR3. The chain has TRBV5-1 and TRBJ2-7; 7 nucleotides match TRBD1. Germline CDR1 reads SGHRS; CDR2 reads YFSETQ. The trim removed 5 bases at V and 5 bases at J, leaving 4 bases unmatched. CDR3 size: 12 residues. Written as DNA, the CDR3 is TGCGCCAGCAGAAGGGACAGCAACGAGCAGTACTTC. Translated: CASRRDSNEQYF.

The CDR3 coding sequence is TGTGCCAGCAGCGAAAGGGACAGGAGGGACAATCAGCCCCAGCATTTT. Protein: CASSERDRRDNQPQHF. J is TRBJ1-5 and V is TRBV11-1; TRBD1 matches at 8 bases. Germline V gives CDR1 SGHAT, CDR2 FQDESV (reference sequence). This CDR3 region has 16 residues. V was clipped by 5 bases and J by 3 bases; unmatched bases: 9.

The chain couples TRBV21-1 to TRBJ2-1; the tabulated D call, TRBD2, remains unverified against the DNA. TRBV21-1 is given as a pseudogene. The CDR3 runs 18 residues. For the CDR3, the DNA is TGTGCCAGCAGCAAAGTAAACGGACTAGCGGGGGGTTACAATGAGCAGTTCTTC. Translation gives CASSKVNGLAGGYNEQFF.